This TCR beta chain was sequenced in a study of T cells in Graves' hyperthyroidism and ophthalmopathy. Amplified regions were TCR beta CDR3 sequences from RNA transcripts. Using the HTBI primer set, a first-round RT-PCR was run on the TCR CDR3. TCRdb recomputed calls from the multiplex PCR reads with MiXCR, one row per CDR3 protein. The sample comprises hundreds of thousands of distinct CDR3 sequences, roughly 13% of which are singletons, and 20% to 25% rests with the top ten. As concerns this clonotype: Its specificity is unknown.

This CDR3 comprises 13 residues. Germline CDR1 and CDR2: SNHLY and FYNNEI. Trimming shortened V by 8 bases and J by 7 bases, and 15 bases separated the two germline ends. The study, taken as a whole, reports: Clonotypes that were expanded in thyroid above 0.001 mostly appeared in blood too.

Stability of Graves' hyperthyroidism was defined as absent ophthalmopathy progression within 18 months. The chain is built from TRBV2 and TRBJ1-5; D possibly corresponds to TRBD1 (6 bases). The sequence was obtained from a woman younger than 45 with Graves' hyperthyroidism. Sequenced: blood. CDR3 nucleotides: TGTGCCAGCCGGTGGGGGCCTGAGCAGCCCCAGCATTTT. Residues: CASRWGPEQPQHF.